The entry below gives a single T cell receptor (beta chain) sequence along with its context. The antigen remains unidentified. The record originates from a study of cytomegalovirus exposure and HLA in healthy donors. 60 Vbeta and 13 Jbeta primers were used in PCR. Source study methods: There were about 80 million unique TCR beta chains by a later count, and approximately 12 million of them were shared. Generated by immunoSEQ multiplex PCR, the TCRdb table keeps only in-frame clones and is missing some. D and trimming come from the DNA, and the V and J calls and clone size come from that table. The table lists some 150,000 clones, 70% to 80% of them singletons. Study-wide results and limits: DRB1 had the most TCR associations and HLA-C the fewest, a later analysis found, with rates varying by HLA locus. In a later analysis, productive TCRs from donors in an Asian-associated ancestry cluster reportedly carried fewer N-insertions than the cohort mean.

This TCR was recovered from a woman between 25 and 40 years old in good health and CMV-seropositive. Sequenced input: PBMCs.

The CDR3 DNA sequence: TGTGCCAGCAGCCAACAGGGGGCGCGCACTGAAGCTTTCTTT. Protein product: CASSQQGARTEAFF. The rearrangement uses TRBV27 and TRBJ1-1; 9 bases map to TRBD1. Germline V lookup: CDR1 MNHEY, CDR2 SMNVEV (reference sequence). J was trimmed by 4 bases and V by 6 bases; bases with no gene match: 6. The CDR3 has 14 residues.